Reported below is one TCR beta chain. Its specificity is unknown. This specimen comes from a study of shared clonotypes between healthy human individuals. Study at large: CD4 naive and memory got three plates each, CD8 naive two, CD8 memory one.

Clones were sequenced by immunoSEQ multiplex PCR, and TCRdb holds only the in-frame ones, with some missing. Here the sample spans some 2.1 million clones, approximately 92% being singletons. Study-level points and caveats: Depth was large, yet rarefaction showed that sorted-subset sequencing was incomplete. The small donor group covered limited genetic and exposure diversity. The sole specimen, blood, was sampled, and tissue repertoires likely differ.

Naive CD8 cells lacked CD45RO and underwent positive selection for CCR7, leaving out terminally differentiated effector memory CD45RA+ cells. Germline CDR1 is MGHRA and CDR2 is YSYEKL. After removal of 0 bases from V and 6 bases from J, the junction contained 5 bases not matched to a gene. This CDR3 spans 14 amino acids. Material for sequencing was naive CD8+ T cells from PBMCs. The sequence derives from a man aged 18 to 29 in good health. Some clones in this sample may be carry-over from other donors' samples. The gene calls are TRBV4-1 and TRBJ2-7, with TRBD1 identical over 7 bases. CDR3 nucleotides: TGCGCCAGCAGCCAAGATCTAACAGGGGTCGAGCAGTACTTC. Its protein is CASSQDLTGVEQYF.